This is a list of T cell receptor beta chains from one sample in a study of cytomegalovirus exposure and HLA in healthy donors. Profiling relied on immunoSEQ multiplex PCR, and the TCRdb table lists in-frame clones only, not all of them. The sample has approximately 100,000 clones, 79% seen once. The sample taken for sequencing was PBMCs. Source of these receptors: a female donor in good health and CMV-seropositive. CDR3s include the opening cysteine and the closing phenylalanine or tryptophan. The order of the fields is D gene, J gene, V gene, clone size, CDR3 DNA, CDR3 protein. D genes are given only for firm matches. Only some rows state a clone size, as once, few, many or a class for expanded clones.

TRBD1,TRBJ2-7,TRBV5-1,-,TGCGCCAGCAGCTCGACAGGGCCCTACGAGCAGTACTTC,CASSSTGPYEQYF
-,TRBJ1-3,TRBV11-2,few,TGTGCCAGCAGCTTAGCTACAGGGTCTGGAAACACCATATATTTT,CASSLATGSGNTIYF
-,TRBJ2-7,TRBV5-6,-,TGTGCCAGCAGCTTGACTAGGGCGTTCTCCTACGAGCAGTACTTC,CASSLTRAFSYEQYF
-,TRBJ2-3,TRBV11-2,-,TGTGCCAGCAGCTTAAACACAGGGTTGACGGATACGCAGTATTTT,CASSLNTGLTDTQYF
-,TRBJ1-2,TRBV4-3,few,TGCGCCAGCAGCCCCGGCCCGGGGAATAGTCTGGGTGGCTACACCTTC,CASSPGPGNSLGGYTF
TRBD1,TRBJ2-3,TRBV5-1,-,TGCGCCAGCAGCTTGGCCGGAGGTGTGGGACAGAGCACAGATACGCAGTATTTT,CASSLAGGVGQSTDTQYF
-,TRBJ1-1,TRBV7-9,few,TGTGCCAGCAGCTGGGCGGGGGTCCATAACACTGAAGCTTTCTTT,CASSWAGVHNTEAFF
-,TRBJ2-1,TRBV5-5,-,TGTGCCAGCAGCGTGGCCCCGGGACAAATCAATGAGCAGTTCTTC,CASSVAPGQINEQFF
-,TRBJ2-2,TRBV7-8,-,TGTGCCAGCAGCTTTGAGGTCTCCGGGGAGCTGTTTTTT,CASSFEVSGELFF
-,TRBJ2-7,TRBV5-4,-,TGTGCCGGCAGATACGCGACAGAATCCGAGCAGTACTTC,CAGRYATESEQYF
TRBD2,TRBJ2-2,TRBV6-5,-,TGTGCCACCTCAAGGGGGGCGGGAGGGAGCGGGGAGCTGTTTTTT,CATSRGAGGSGELFF
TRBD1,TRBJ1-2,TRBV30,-,TGTGCCTGGAAACGGGGGGACAGGGAACGAGGCTACACCTTC,CAWKRGDRERGYTF
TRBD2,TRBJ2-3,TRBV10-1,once,TGCGCCAGCAGCTTTCGGGGGAGGGCGCAGTATTTT,CASSFRGRAQYF
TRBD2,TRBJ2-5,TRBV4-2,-,TGTGCCAGCAGCCAAGAGGTCGCGGGGGGCCAAGAGACCCAGTACTTC,CASSQEVAGGQETQYF
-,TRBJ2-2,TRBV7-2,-,TGTGCCAGCAGCTTAGCCGGCAGGGGTTGGGGCGGGGAGCTGTTTTTT,CASSLAGRGWGGELFF
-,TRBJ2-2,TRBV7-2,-,TGTGCCAGCAGCTTAGCTGCCACAGGGAACACCGGGGAGCTGTTTTTT,CASSLAATGNTGELFF
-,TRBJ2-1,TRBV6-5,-,TGTGCCAGCAGCTTGAATGGCGGGGGCTATGAGCAGTTCTTC,CASSLNGGGYEQFF
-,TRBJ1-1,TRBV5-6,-,TGTGCCAGCAGCCTTACAGGCACTGAAGCTTTCTTT,CASSLTGTEAFF
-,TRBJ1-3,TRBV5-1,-,TGCGCCAGCAGCTTGGCACAAACCTCTGGAAACACCATATATTTT,CASSLAQTSGNTIYF
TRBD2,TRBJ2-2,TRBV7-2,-,TGTGCCAGCAGCTTCAGACTAGCGGGGGGGACGAACACCGGGGAGCTGTTTTTT,CASSFRLAGGTNTGELFF
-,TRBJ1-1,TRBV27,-,TGTGCCAGCCGCCACAGGGAGAGAACAACTGAAGCTTTCTTT,CASRHRERTTEAFF
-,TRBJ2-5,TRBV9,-,TGTGCCAGCAGCGCGGGTCTCCGGGAGACCCAGTACTTC,CASSAGLRETQYF
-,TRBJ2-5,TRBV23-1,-,TGCGCCAGCAGTCTCCCGGAGACCCAGTACTTC,CASSLPETQYF
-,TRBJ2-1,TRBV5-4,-,TGTGCCAGCAGCAGGGGGGGTGGATTCATAAGCTCCTACAATGAGCAGTTCTTC,CASSRGGGFISSYNEQFF
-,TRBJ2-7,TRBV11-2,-,TGTGCCAGCAGCGGGGGGACAGCATACGAGCAGTACTTC,CASSGGTAYEQYF
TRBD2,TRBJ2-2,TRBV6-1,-,TGTGCCAGCAGTGACGTTCTTAGCGGGGGTCACACCGGGGAGCTGTTTTTT,CASSDVLSGGHTGELFF
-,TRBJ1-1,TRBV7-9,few,TGTGCCAGCAGCCTATTGGGGGCGGGGGACACTGAAGCTTTCTTT,CASSLLGAGDTEAFF
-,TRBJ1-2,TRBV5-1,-,TGCGCCAGCAGCCACGCCGGGGGGGCTGTCTACACCTTC,CASSHAGGAVYTF
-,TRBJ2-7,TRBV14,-,TGTGCCAGCAGCCCCACGGGATTACCCTACGAGCAGTACTTC,CASSPTGLPYEQYF
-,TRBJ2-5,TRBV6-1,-,TGTGCCAGCAGTGAGGGCAGGCCTTTGGGTGTAGAGACCCAGTACTTC,CASSEGRPLGVETQYF
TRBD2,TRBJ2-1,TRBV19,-,TGTGCCAGTAGTGCCCGGACTAGCTCACATGAGCAGTTCTTC,CASSARTSSHEQFF
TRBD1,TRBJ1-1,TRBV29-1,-,TGCAGCGTTGATATGTCACAGGGGAAGATACGGACTGAAGCTTTCTTT,CSVDMSQGKIRTEAFF
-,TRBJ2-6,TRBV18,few,TGTGCCAGCTCACCACAGAGTTCGATCTCTGGGGCCAACGTCCTGACTTTC,CASSPQSSISGANVLTF
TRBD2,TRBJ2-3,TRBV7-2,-,TGTGCCAGCAGCCCGGGACTAGCAGTGGATACGCAGTATTTT,CASSPGLAVDTQYF
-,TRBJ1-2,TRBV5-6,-,TGTGCCAGCAGCTTGGGGGGCGGCTATGGCTACACCTTC,CASSLGGGYGYTF
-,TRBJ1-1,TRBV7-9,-,TGTGCCAGCAGCCAGACATTCATGAACACTGAAGCTTTCTTT,CASSQTFMNTEAFF
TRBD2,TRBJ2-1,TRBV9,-,TGTGCCAGCAGCCCCAGTCCCCTCGCTGGCGGGGGCTACAATGAGCAGTTCTTC,CASSPSPLAGGGYNEQFF
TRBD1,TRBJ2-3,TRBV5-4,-,TGTGCCAGCAGCCCGGGCGACAGGGGGCTTGATACGCAGTATTTT,CASSPGDRGLDTQYF
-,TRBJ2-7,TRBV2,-,TGTGCCAGCAGGGTCTCCTACGAGCAGTACTTC,CASRVSYEQYF
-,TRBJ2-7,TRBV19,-,TGTGCCAGTAGTGGGGAGGAGATCTACGAGCAGTACTTC,CASSGEEIYEQYF
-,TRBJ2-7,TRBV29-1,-,TGCAGCGTTGTGGAGGGCCCCTACGAGCAGTACTTC,CSVVEGPYEQYF
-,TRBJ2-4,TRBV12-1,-,TGTGCCAGCAGCTTTAGTGAGGGGGCGGCCAAAAACATTCAGTACTTC,CASSFSEGAAKNIQYF
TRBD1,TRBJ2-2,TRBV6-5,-,TGTGCCAGCAGTTACTCGGGCAGGGGGCGGGCCGGGGAGCTGTTTTTT,CASSYSGRGRAGELFF
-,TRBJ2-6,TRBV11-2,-,TGTGCCAGCAGAGGGGGTAATTGGGCCAACGTCCTGACTTTC,CASRGGNWANVLTF
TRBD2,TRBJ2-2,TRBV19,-,TGTGCCAGTACTACTTATGGAATTTCGGGAGGTGCGAACACCGGGGAGCTGTTTTTT,CASTTYGISGGANTGELFF
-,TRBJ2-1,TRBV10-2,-,TGCGCCACCACATCAGGGACTTTATACAATGAGCAGTTCTTC,CATTSGTLYNEQFF
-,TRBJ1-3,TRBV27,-,TGTGCCAGCACAGGGATCGTAACGTTAGAATCCTCTGGAAACACCATATATTTT,CASTGIVTLESSGNTIYF
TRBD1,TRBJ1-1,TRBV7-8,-,TGTGCCAGCAGCTTACTCAGACAGGGGAGTCTAGAAGCTTTCTTT,CASSLLRQGSLEAFF
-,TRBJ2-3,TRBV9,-,TGTGCCAGCAGCGCAGCCGGACGGGATCGAGATACGCAGTATTTT,CASSAAGRDRDTQYF
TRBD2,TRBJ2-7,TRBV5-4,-,TGTGCCAGCAGCTTCGGGACTAGCAGATCCTACGAGCAGTACTTC,CASSFGTSRSYEQYF
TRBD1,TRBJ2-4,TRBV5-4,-,TGTGCCAGCAGCGGTGCCGGGACAGGGAATTTCATTCAGTACTTC,CASSGAGTGNFIQYF
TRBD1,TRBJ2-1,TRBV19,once,TGTGCCAGTAGTCCCAGGGACAGGGCAGCCGCACTGAGCTCCTACAATGAGCAGTTCTTC,CASSPRDRAAALSSYNEQFF
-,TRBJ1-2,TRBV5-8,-,TGTGCCAGCTCCCGTACCCCTACCTATGGCTACACCTTC,CASSRTPTYGYTF